This TCR beta chain originates from a study of cytomegalovirus exposure and HLA in healthy donors. Overall study findings and caveats: According to reports, the classifier identified cytomegalovirus status with high specificity and sensitivity. Later analysis associated a missense DCLRE1C variant with TCR beta V- and J-gene trimming. A later look showed TCR association rates differing by HLA locus, highest for DRB1 and lowest for HLA-C. A prior analysis recorded that most TCR beta V segments were productive about 87% or about 30% of the time.

A multiplex PCR was run with 60 Vbeta primers and 13 Jbeta primers. The method was immunoSEQ multiplex PCR; TCRdb's version includes in-frame clones alone and lacks a portion of them. In the table there are approximately 83,000 clones, 65% to 85% of which are singletons. With regard to this clone: What it binds is not known.

This clonotype was obtained from a man aged 18 to 29 in good health and CMV-seronegative. Material for sequencing was PBMCs.

CDR3 bases: TGTGCCAGCAGCTTAGTTAGCGGGGAGGCAGATACGCAGTATTTT. This sequence encodes CASSLVSGEADTQYF. The chain combines TRBV11-2 with TRBJ2-3; TRBD2 aligns across 8 bases. Germline CDR1 reads SGHAT; CDR2 reads FQNNGV. The CDR3 is made up of 15 amino acids. Losses at the gene ends were 1 base for V and 4 bases for J; bases not matched to a gene: 4. Full variable domain (remainder filled in from reference TRBV11-2 and TRBJ2-3): EAGVAQSPRYKIIEKRQSVAFWCNPISGHATLYWYQQILGQGPKLLIQFQNNGVVDDSQLPKDRFSAERLKGVDSTLKIQPAKLEDSAVYLCASSLVSGEADTQYFGPGTRLTVL.